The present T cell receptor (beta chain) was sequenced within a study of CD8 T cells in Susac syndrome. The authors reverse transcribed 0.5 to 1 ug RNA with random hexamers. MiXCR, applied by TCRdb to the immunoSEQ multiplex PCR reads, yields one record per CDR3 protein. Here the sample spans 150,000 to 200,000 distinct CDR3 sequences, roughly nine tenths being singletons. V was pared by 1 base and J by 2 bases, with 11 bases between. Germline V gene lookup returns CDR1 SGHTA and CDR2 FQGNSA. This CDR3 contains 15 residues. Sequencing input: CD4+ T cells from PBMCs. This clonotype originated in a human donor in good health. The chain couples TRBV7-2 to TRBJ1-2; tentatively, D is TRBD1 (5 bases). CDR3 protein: CASSLDSRGNYGYTF. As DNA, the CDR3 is TGTGCCAGCAGCTTAGACTCGAGGGGAAACTATGGCTACACCTTC.